The T cell receptor (beta chain) described here comes from a study of intratumoral heterogeneity in liver cancer. Context from the whole study: Across the full approximately 13-patient cohort, most patients were male and the median age was around 62 years. The overall cohort comprised some 71 multiregional samples from approximately 14 HCC patients, with 50 to 55 tumoral and approximately 20 adjacent nontumoral regions. The study combined RNA-seq, DNA sequencing, TCR-seq and SNP array data from multiple regions of hepatocellular carcinoma specimens to study intratumor heterogeneity.

Every patient had early-stage hepatocellular carcinoma and went to surgical resection without receiving any prior therapy. No macroscopic evidence of necrosis or hemorrhage was present in the sampled areas. Multiple regions from a couple of patients were subjected to TCR sequencing (ImmunoSeq). Frozen resection tissue samples were collected at least 1 cm apart from each other. Samples with the label N were taken from nontumoral liver tissue next to the tumor. The DNeasy blood and tissue kit was used to extract genomic DNA from bulk tissue. Concerning this clone: Its antigen is currently not known. Base quality data are lacking; no much larger clone is found one base away.

At the junction V is shortened by 3 bases and J by 7 bases, with 10 bases in between. CDR1 MNHEY and CDR2 SMNVEV are derived from the germline V gene (reference sequence). From cysteine to phenylalanine, the CDR3 is 12 amino acids long. CDR3 DNA is the only sequence kept; it has 36 bases, read in frame from the first base. On the study overall, not on this receptor specifically: A relatively low patient number and under-sampled tumor-infiltrating lymphocyte representation were acknowledged by the authors as limitations.

The immunoSEQ assay was used to sequence TCR beta chain CDR3 regions from genomic DNA. Rearranged VDJ segments were amplified with primers that anneal to V and J segments. From the authors' description of their analysis: Clonality and richness metrics were computed with the ImmunoSeq Analyzer software. Fisher's exact test, supplemented by a beta-binomial method for added stringency, was applied to identify differentially abundant clones between regions. TCRdb re-hosts the immuneACCESS table, in-frame sequences only. Its copies lack some clones; in the studies checked, an unresolved V gene accounts for under half of them, and the cause for the rest is not known. D and trimming were read from the DNA, whereas the V and J calls and clone size are those reported in that table. For this sample there are about 20,000 clones; 73% appear just once. Roughly 15% of the sample goes to the ten largest clones.

The sample in question was tumor-adjacent normal tissue, obtained before any cancer treatment. The rearranged chain carries TRBV27 and TRBJ2-7; the D gene assignment is perhaps TRBD1 or TRBD2, with each matching 5 bases. This TCR was recovered from an older woman with hepatocellular carcinoma. The CDR3 reads as follows: CASSFSWGEQYF. The DNA is as follows: TGTGCCAGCAGTTTTAGCTGGGGGGAGCAGTACTTC.